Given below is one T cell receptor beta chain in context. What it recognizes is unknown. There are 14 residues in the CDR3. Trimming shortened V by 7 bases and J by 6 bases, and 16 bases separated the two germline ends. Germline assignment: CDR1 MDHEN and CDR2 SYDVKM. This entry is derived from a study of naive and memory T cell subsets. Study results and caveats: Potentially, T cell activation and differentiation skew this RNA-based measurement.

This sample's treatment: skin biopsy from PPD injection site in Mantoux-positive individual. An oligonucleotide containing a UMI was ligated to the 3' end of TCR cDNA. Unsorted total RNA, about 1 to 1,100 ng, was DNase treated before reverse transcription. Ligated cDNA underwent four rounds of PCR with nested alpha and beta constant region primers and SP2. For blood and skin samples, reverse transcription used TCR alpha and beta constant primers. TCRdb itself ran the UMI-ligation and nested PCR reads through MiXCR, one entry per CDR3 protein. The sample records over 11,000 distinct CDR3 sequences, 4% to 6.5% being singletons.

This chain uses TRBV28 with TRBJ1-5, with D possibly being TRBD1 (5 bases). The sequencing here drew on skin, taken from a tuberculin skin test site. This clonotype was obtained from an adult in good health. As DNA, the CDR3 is TGTGCCAGCACCCATTGGAGGGGAACTCAGCCCCAGCATTTT. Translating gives CASTHWRGTQPQHF.